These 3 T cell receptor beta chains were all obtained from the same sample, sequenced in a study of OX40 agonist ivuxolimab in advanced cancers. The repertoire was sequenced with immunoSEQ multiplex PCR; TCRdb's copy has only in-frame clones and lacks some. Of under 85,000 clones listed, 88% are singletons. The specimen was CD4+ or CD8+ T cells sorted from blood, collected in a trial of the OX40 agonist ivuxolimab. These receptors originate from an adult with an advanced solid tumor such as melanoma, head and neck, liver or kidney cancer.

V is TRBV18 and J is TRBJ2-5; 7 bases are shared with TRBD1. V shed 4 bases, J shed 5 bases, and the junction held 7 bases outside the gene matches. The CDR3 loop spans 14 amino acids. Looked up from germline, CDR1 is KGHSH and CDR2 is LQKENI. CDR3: CASSRTGDGETQYF. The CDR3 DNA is TGTGCCAGCTCACGAACAGGGGACGGGGAGACCCAGTACTTC.

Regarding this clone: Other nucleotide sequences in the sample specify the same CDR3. This CDR3 reads CASSNYNEQFF. The CDR3 coding sequence is TGTGCCAGCAGTAATTACAATGAGCAGTTCTTC. J is TRBJ2-1 and V is TRBV2; D unclear. The CDR3 covers 11 residues. V was clipped by 5 bases and J by 4 bases, with 3 bases between them. Germline CDR1 and CDR2: SNHLY and FYNNEI.

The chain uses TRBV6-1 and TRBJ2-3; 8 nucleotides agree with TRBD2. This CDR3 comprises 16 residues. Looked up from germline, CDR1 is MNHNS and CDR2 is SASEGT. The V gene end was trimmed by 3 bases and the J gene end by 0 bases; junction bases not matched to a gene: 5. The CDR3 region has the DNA TGTGCCAGCAGTGACTTTAGCGGGACTAGCACAGATACGCAGTATTTT. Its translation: CASSDFSGTSTDTQYF.